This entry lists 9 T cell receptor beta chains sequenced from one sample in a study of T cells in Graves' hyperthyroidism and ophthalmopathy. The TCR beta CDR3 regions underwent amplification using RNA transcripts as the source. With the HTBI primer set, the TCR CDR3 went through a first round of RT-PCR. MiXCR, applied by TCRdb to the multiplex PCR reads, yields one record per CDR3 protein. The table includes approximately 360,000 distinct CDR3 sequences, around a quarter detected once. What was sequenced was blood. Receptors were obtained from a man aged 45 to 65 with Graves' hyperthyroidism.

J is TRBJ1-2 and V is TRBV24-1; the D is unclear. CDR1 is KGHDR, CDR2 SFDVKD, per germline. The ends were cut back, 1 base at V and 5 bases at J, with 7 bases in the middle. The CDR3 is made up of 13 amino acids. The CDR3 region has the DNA TGTGCCACCAGTGATTTCGTAGGGTATGGCTACACCTTC. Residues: CATSDFVGYGYTF.

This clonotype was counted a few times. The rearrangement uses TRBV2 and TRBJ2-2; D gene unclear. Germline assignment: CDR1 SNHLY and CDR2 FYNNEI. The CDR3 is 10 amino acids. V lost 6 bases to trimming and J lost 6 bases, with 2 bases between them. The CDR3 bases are TGTGCCAGCAGGGCCGGGGAGCTGTTTTTT. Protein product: CASRAGELFF. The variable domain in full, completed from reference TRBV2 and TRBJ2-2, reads EPEVTQTPSHQVTQMGQEVILRCVPISNHLYFYWYRQILGQKVEFLVSFYNNEISEKSEIFDDQFSVERPDGSNFTLKIRSTKLEDSAMYFCASRAGELFFGEGSRLTVL.

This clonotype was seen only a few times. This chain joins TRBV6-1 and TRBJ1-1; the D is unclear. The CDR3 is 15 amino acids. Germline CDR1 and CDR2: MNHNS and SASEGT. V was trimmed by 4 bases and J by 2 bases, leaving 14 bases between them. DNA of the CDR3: TGTGCCAGCAGTGTAGAAGGGATGAGAAACACTGAAGCTTTCTTT. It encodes CASSVEGMRNTEAFF.

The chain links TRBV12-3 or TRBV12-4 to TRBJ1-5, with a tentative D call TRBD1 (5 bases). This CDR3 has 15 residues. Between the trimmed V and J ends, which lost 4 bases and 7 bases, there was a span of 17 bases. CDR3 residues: CASSYGAGLRQPQHF. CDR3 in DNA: TGTGCCAGCAGTTACGGGGCGGGGTTGAGACAGCCCCAGCATTTT.

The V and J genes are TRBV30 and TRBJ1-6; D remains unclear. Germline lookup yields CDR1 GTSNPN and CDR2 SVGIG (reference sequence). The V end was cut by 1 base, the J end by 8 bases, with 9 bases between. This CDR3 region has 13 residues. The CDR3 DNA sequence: TGTGCCTGGAGTGAGCAGTATGATTCACCCCTCCACTTT. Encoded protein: CAWSEQYDSPLHF.

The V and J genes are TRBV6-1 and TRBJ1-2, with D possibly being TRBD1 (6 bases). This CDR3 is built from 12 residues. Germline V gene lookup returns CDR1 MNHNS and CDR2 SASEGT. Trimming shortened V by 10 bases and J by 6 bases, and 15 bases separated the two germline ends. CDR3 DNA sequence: TGTGCCACCAGGACTACAGGGAATGGCTACACCTTC. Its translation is CATRTTGNGYTF.

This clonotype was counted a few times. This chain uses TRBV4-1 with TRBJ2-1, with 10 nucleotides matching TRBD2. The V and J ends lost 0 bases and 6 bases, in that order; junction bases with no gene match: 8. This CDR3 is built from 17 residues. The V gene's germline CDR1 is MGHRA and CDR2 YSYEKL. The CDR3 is CASSQDPLAGVPNEQFF. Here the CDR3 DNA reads TGCGCCAGCAGCCAAGATCCCCTAGCGGGAGTCCCCAATGAGCAGTTCTTC.

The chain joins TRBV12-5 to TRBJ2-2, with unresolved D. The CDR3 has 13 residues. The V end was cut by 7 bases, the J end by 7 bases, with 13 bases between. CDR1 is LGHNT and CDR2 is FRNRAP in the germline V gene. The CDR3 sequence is CASEVYPGGELFF. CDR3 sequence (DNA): TGTGCTAGTGAAGTATATCCAGGCGGGGAGCTGTTTTTT.

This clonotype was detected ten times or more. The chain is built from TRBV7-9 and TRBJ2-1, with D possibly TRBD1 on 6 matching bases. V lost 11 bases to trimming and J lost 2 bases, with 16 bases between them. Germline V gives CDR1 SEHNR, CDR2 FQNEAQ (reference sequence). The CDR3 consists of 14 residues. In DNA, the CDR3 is TGTGCCGGCCAGGGGCAGGGCCCCTACAATGAGCAGTTCTTC. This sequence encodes CAGQGQGPYNEQFF.